These T cell receptor beta chains were read from a single sample in a study of graft-versus-host responses after intestinal transplantation. Produced via immunoSEQ multiplex PCR; TCRdb's table is partial and in-frame only. Of approximately 120,000 clones listed, roughly 92% are singletons. These TCRs are of unknown antigen specificity. The specimen was unstimulated CD4+ T cells sorted from spleen or lymph node cells, collected before intestinal transplant. These receptors came from a human donor who received an intestinal transplant. Both conserved end residues are part of each CDR3. A D gene is named only where the DNA matches it firmly. Part of the rows lack a size; the others show once, few, many or a class for expanded clones.

TRBV5-1	TRBJ1-1	.	.	CASSFQGFPEAFF	TGCGCCAGCAGCTTCCAGGGGTTCCCTGAAGCTTTCTTT
TRBV19	TRBJ1-1	.	.	CASSPTSTGNTEAFF	TGTGCCAGTAGTCCGACTTCCACAGGGAACACTGAAGCTTTCTTT
TRBV15	TRBJ1-1	.	.	CATSRDGWQFEAFF	TGTGCCACCAGCAGAGATGGGTGGCAGTTCGAAGCTTTCTTT
TRBV4-1	TRBJ2-5	.	.	CASSQEGPGAPETQYF	TGCGCCAGCAGCCAAGAGGGCCCGGGGGCACCCGAGACCCAGTACTTC
TRBV10-3	TRBJ2-3	TRBD2	once	CAISVGTSATDTQYF	TGTGCCATCAGTGTCGGGACTAGCGCTACAGATACGCAGTATTTT
TRBV5-4	TRBJ2-5	.	.	CASSLEAGEETQYF	TGTGCCAGCAGCTTGGAGGCAGGCGAAGAGACCCAGTACTTC
TRBV5-1	TRBJ1-1	.	once	CASSPDIGAQGQSFF	TGCGCCAGCAGCCCGGATATTGGGGCCCAGGGGCAATCTTTCTTT
TRBV18	TRBJ1-5	TRBD1	.	CASSPGTVEGLPQHF	TGTGCCAGCTCACCAGGGACAGTAGAAGGTCTGCCCCAGCATTTT
TRBV6-5	TRBJ2-7	.	.	CASSYRGEQYF	TGTGCCAGCAGTTACCGGGGCGAGCAGTACTTC
TRBV5-4	TRBJ2-7	.	.	CASSLVNRGAEQYF	TGTGCCAGCAGCTTGGTCAATCGGGGGGCCGAGCAGTACTTC
TRBV10-3	TRBJ1-5	TRBD1	.	CAISGGQDQPQHF	TGTGCCATCAGTGGGGGACAGGATCAGCCCCAGCATTTT
TRBV4-1	TRBJ2-1	.	.	CASSQIRGGDEQFF	TGCGCCAGCAGCCAAATTAGAGGAGGAGATGAGCAGTTCTTC
TRBV2	TRBJ1-4	TRBD1	.	CASSPLAGGVYEKLFF	TGTGCCAGCAGTCCTTTAGCAGGGGGCGTATATGAAAAACTGTTTTTT
TRBV6-1	TRBJ2-5	.	.	CAISGRSGLETQYF	TGTGCCATCAGTGGGCGCTCAGGTTTGGAGACCCAGTACTTC
TRBV7-6	TRBJ1-4	TRBD1	.	CASSRRTWTGANEKLFF	TGTGCCAGCAGCCGCCGGACTTGGACAGGGGCTAATGAAAAACTGTTTTTT
TRBV19	TRBJ2-3	TRBD1	.	CATSDRARVPADTQYF	TGTGCCACTTCAGACAGGGCCCGGGTGCCGGCAGATACGCAGTATTTT
TRBV5-1	TRBJ2-1	TRBD2	.	CASSLRIYGGGYNEQFF	TGCGCCAGCAGCTTGCGCATTTACGGGGGGGGTTACAATGAGCAGTTCTTC
TRBV4-1	TRBJ2-2	.	.	CASAPGGLGITGELFF	TGCGCCAGTGCCCCTGGGGGGCTCGGGATCACCGGGGAGCTGTTTTTT
TRBV5-1	TRBJ1-6	.	once	CASSPLDPNSPLHF	TGCGCCAGCAGCCCCTTGGACCCAAATTCACCCCTCCACTTT
TRBV29-1	TRBJ2-1	TRBD2	.	CSVVGTSGAREQFF	TGCAGCGTTGTAGGGACTAGCGGGGCCCGTGAGCAGTTCTTC
TRBV6-5	TRBJ1-6	.	.	CASSEGGQNSPLHF	TGTGCCAGCAGTGAAGGAGGGCAGAATTCACCCCTCCACTTT
TRBV2	TRBJ2-3	TRBD2	once	CASSPGLAGGTDTQYF	TGTGCCAGCAGCCCCGGACTAGCGGGAGGCACAGATACGCAGTATTTT
TRBV25-1	TRBJ2-3	.	.	CASSEHRAGTDTQYF	TGTGCCAGCAGTGAGCATAGGGCGGGCACAGATACGCAGTATTTT
TRBV29-1	TRBJ1-1	.	.	CNVGGPGSMNTEAFF	TGCAACGTTGGGGGCCCGGGCTCCATGAACACTGAAGCTTTCTTT
TRBV5-6	TRBJ2-3	.	.	CASSLAGARGTDTQYF	TGTGCCAGCAGCTTGGCCGGGGCCCGAGGGACAGATACGCAGTATTTT